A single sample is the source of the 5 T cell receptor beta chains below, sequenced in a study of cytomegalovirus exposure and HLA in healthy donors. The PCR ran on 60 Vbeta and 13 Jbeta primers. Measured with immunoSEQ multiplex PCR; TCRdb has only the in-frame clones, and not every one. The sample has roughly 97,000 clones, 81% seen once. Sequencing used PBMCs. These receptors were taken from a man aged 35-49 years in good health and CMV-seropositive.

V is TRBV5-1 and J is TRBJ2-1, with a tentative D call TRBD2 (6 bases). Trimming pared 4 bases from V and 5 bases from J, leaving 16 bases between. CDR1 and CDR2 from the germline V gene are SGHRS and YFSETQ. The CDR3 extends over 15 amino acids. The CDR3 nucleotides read TGCGCCAGCAGCGACGCGGGGAGGACAAACAATGAGCAGTTCTTC. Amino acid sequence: CASSDAGRTNNEQFF.

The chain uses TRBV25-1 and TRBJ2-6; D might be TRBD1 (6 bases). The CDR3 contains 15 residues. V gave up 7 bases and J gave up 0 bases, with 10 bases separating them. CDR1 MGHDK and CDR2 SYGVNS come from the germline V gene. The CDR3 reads CASNGQTSGANVLTF. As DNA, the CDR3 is TGTGCCAGCAACGGACAGACCTCTGGGGCCAACGTCCTGACTTTC.

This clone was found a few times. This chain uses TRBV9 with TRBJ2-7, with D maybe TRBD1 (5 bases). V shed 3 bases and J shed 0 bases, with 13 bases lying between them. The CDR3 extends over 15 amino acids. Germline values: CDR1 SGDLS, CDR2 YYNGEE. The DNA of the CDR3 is TGTGCCAGCAGCGGAACGACAGCCAGCTCCTACGAGCAGTACTTC. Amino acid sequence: CASSGTTASSYEQYF.

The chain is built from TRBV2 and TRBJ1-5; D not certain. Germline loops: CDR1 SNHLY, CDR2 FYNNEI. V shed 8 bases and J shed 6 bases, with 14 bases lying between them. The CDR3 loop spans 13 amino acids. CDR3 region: CASGSTSGQPQHF. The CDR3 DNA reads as TGTGCCAGCGGGTCTACTTCGGGTCAGCCCCAGCATTTT.

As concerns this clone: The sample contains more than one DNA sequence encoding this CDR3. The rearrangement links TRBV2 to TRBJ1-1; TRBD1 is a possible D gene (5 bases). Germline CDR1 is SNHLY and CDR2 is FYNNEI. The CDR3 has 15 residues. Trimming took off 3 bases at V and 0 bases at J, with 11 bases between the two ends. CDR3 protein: CASSEGRVMNTEAFF. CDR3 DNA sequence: TGTGCCAGCAGTGAGGGCAGGGTAATGAACACTGAAGCTTTCTTT.